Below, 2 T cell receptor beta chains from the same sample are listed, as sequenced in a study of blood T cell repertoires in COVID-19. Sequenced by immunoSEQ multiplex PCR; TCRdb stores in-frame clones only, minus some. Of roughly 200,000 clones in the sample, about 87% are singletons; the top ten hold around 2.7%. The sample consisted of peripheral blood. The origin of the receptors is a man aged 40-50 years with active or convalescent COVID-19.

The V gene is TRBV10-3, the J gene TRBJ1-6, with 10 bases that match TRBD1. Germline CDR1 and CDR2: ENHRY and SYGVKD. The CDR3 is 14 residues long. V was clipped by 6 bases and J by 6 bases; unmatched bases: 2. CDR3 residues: CAIRGQGSNSPLHF. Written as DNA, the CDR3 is TGTGCCATCAGGGGACAGGGGAGTAATTCACCCCTCCACTTT.

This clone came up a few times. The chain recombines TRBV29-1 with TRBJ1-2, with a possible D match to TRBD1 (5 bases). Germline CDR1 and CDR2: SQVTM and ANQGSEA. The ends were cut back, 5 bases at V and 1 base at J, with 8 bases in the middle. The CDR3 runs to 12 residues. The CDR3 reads CSVSGNNYGYTF. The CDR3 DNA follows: TGCAGCGTTTCAGGGAATAACTATGGCTACACCTTC.